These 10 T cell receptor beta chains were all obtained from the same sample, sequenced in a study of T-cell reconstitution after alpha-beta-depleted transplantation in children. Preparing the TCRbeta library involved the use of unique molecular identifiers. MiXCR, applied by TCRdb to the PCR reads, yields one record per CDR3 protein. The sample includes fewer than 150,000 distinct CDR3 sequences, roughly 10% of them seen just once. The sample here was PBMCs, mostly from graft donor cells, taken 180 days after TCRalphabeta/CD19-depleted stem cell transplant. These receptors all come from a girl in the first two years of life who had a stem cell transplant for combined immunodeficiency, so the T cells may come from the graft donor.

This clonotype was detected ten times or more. As DNA, the CDR3 is TGCAGCGTTGACCCTAGCGGGAGCACAGATACGCAGTATTTT. This gives the protein CSVDPSGSTDTQYF. This chain uses TRBV29-1 with TRBJ2-3; 8 bases are a match to TRBD2. Germline V CDR1 and CDR2: SQVTM, ANQGSEA. CDR3 length: 14 amino acids. V lost 3 bases, J lost 0 bases, and 2 bases stayed unmatched.

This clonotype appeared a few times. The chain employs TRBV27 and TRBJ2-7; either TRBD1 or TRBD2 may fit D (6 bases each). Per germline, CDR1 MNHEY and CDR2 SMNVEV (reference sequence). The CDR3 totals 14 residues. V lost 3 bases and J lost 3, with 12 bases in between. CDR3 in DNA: TGTGCCAGCAGTTTGAAGGGGGGAATCTACGAGCAGTACTTC. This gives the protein CASSLKGGIYEQYF.

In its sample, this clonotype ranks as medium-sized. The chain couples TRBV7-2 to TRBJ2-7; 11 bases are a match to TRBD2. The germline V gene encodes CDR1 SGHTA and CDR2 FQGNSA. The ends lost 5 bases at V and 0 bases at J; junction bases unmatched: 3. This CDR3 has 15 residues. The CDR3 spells CASSLLAGASYEQYF. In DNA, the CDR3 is TGTGCCAGCAGCCTACTAGCGGGGGCCTCCTACGAGCAGTACTTC.

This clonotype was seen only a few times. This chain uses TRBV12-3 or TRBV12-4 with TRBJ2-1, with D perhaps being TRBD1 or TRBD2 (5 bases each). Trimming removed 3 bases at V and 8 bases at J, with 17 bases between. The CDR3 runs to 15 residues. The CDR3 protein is CASSFGAGSVDEQFF. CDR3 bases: TGTGCCAGCAGTTTCGGGGCGGGTTCGGTCGATGAGCAGTTCTTC.

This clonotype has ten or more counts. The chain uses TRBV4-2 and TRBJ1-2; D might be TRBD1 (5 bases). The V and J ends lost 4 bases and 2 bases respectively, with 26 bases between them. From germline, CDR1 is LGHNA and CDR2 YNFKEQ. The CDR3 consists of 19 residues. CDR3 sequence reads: CASSPFYRPGHTKNYGYTF. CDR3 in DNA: TGTGCCAGCAGCCCCTTCTACAGACCTGGACATACCAAGAACTATGGCTACACCTTC.

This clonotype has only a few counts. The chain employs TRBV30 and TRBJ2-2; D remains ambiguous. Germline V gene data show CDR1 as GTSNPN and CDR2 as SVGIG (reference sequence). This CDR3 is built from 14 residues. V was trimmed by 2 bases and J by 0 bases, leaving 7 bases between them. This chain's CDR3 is CAWSISTNTGELFF. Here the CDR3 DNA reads TGTGCCTGGAGTATCTCTACGAACACCGGGGAGCTGTTTTTT.

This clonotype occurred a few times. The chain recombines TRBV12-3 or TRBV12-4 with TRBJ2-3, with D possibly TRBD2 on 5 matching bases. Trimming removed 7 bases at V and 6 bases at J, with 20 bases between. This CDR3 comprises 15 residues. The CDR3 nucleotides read TGTGCCAGCATCCCAGGACTCTCTACTTGGGATACGCAGTATTTT. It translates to CASIPGLSTWDTQYF.

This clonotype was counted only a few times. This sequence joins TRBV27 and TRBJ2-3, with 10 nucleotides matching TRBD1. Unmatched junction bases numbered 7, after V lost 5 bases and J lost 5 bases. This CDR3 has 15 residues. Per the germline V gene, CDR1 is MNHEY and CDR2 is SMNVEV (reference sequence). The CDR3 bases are TGTGCCAGCAGTCCTAAGACAGGGGGCAGAGATACGCAGTATTTT. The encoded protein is CASSPKTGGRDTQYF.

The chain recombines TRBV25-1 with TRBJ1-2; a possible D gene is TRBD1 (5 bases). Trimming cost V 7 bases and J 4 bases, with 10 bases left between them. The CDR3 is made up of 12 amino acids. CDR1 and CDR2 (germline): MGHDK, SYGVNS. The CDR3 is CASKGEAYGYTF. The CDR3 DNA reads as TGTGCCAGCAAAGGGGAAGCCTATGGCTACACCTTC.

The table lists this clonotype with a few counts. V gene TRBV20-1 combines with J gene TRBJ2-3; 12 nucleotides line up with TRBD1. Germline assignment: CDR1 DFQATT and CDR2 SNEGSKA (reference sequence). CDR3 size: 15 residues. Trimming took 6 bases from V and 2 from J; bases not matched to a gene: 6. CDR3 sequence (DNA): TGCAGTGCAAGCCGGGACAGGGGGCTCACAGATACGCAGTATTTT. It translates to CSASRDRGLTDTQYF.